This passage covers 13 T cell receptor beta chains from one sample sequenced in a study of blood T cell repertoires in COVID-19. Clones were read by immunoSEQ multiplex PCR, and TCRdb kept only the in-frame ones, dropping some. This sample has about 310,000 clones; 70% to 90% occur once, and the top ten carry 9.5%. Sequencing used PBMCs or T cells enriched from blood (not recorded which). These receptors were collected from a woman in her thirties or forties who had recovered from COVID-19.

The V and J genes are TRBV5-8 and TRBJ2-1, with 11 bases matching TRBD2. J was trimmed by 7 bases and V by 1 base; bases with no gene match: 4. The length of the CDR3 is 15 residues. Germline loops: CDR1 SGHTS, CDR2 YDEGEE. CDR3 DNA: TGTGCCAGCAGCTTGATAGCGGGGGGGCCGAATGAGCAGTTCTTC. It translates to CASSLIAGGPNEQFF.

Only one count was recorded for this clone. The chain has TRBV27 and TRBJ2-3; D possibly corresponds to TRBD1 (5 bases). V lost 6 bases and J 3 bases, leaving 13 bases between the germline ends. Per the germline V gene, CDR1 is MNHEY and CDR2 is SMNVEV (reference sequence). CDR3 length equals 14 residues. The CDR3: CASRWTLKTDTQYF. CDR3 coding DNA: TGTGCCAGCAGGTGGACATTGAAAACAGATACGCAGTATTTT.

V and J are TRBV5-4 and TRBJ2-5, with 8 bases fitting TRBD2. V shed 1 base and J 5 bases; nucleotides not matched to a gene: 4. The length of the CDR3 is 14 residues. Germline V CDR1 and CDR2: SGHNT, YYREEE (reference sequence). The DNA of the CDR3 is TGTGCCAGCAGCTTGCTAGCGGGTATCGAGACCCAGTACTTC. Its protein product is CASSLLAGIETQYF. Variable domain in full (rest from reference TRBV5-4 and TRBJ2-5): ETGVTQSPTHLIKTRGQQVTLRCSSQSGHNTVSWYQQALGQGPQFIFQYYREEENGRGNFPPRFSGLQFPNYSSELNVNALELDDSALYLCASSLLAGIETQYFGPGTRLLVL.

The V call is TRBV7-3, the J call TRBJ2-1; D may be TRBD2 (6 bases). The CDR3 spans 18 residues. Trimming took 3 bases from V and 5 from J, leaving 23 bases between them. Germline assignment: CDR1 SGHTA and CDR2 FQGTGA. The CDR3 bases are TGTGCCAGCAGCTTTGGCTCGTTGGGGACTTTTGATAACAATGAGCAGTTCTTC. This translates into CASSFGSLGTFDNNEQFF.

The V call is TRBV5-4, the J call TRBJ2-5; 13 bases map to TRBD2. With 4 bases clipped from V and 2 bases from J, the junction kept 5 bases outside the gene matches. CDR1 and CDR2 from the germline V gene are SGHNT and YYREEE (reference sequence). This CDR3 is built from 16 residues. In DNA form, the CDR3 reads TGTGCCAGCAGCCCGGGACTAGCGGGAAGACAAGAGACCCAGTACTTC. Encoded protein: CASSPGLAGRQETQYF. Full variable domain (rest looked up from reference TRBV5-4 and TRBJ2-5): ETGVTQSPTHLIKTRGQQVTLRCSSQSGHNTVSWYQQALGQGPQFIFQYYREEENGRGNFPPRFSGLQFPNYSSELNVNALELDDSALYLCASSPGLAGRQETQYFGPGTRLLVL.

V gene TRBV20-1 combines with J gene TRBJ1-1; the D is unclear. Germline values: CDR1 DFQATT, CDR2 SNEGSKA (reference sequence). Trimming pared 1 base from V and 5 bases from J, leaving 2 bases between. This CDR3 has 10 amino acids. The CDR3 spells CSARVTEAFF. The CDR3 DNA follows: TGCAGTGCTAGAGTAACTGAAGCTTTCTTT.

This rearrangement joins TRBV6-5 to TRBJ2-1; no definite D call. The length of the CDR3 is 16 residues. Germline CDR1 MNHEY, CDR2 SVGAGI. Trimming cost V 2 bases and J 0 bases, with 11 bases left between them. For the CDR3, the DNA is TGTGCCAGCAGTTACGAAGCGACGAGCTCCTACAATGAGCAGTTCTTC. It encodes CASSYEATSSYNEQFF.

The chain uses TRBV9 and TRBJ2-7, with D possibly matching TRBD2 (6 bases). Looked up from germline, CDR1 is SGDLS and CDR2 is YYNGEE. V was shortened by 4 bases and J by 7 bases, with 21 bases between the two germline ends. CDR3 length: 15 amino acids. DNA for the CDR3: TGTGCCAGCAGCCCGGAGGGGAGCGCTCTTAGGGAGCAGTACTTC. It yields the protein CASSPEGSALREQYF. Variable domain in full (rest from reference TRBV9 and TRBJ2-7): DSGVTQTPKHLITATGQRVTLRCSPRSGDLSVYWYQQSLDQGLQFLIQYYNGEERAKGNILERFSAQQFPDLHSELNLSSLELGDSALYFCASSPEGSALREQYFGPGTRLTVT.

V and J are TRBV2 and TRBJ2-5; 8 bases are a match to TRBD2. CDR3 length: 18 residues. Germline CDR1 and CDR2: SNHLY and FYNNEI. The V and J ends lost 3 bases and 1 base, in that order; junction bases with no gene match: 13. The CDR3 DNA is TGTGCCAGCAGTGATGGGGTTTTGGCTAGCGGGCCCCAAGAGACCCAGTACTTC. Translating it yields CASSDGVLASGPQETQYF.

The rearrangement uses TRBV30 and TRBJ1-2; no reliable D call. The V gene's germline CDR1 is GTSNPN and CDR2 SVGIG (reference sequence). Trimming shortened V by 4 bases and J by 3 bases, and 12 bases separated the two germline ends. CDR3 length: 13 residues. The CDR3 coding sequence is TGTGCCTGGAAGAGGCTGGCGGACTATGGCTACACCTTC. Translating it yields CAWKRLADYGYTF.

CDR3 residues: CATSDPHNYGYTF. The DNA of the CDR3 is TGTGCCACCAGTGATCCCCATAACTATGGCTACACCTTC. The rearrangement links TRBV24-1 to TRBJ1-2; D not certain. The CDR3 runs to 13 residues. V lost 3 bases and J lost 1, with 5 bases in between. Germline assignment: CDR1 KGHDR and CDR2 SFDVKD.

This clone was observed a single time. The CDR3 nucleotides read TGTGCCAGCAGCTACATAGCGGGAGAGACCCAGTACTTC. This codes for CASSYIAGETQYF. The chain employs TRBV6-5 and TRBJ2-5, with 7 bases lining up with TRBD2. The CDR3 spans 13 residues. Germline CDR1 is MNHEY and CDR2 is SVGAGI. The V gene end was trimmed by 6 bases and the J gene end by 4 bases; junction bases not matched to a gene: 5.

The CDR3 nucleotides read TGTGCCAGCTCACCGGGGGCAGGGGAGCATTCACCCCTCCACTTT. Protein product: CASSPGAGEHSPLHF. This chain links TRBV18 with TRBJ1-6; D might be TRBD1 (6 bases). The V end lost 3 bases, the J end lost 8 bases, and 14 bases lay between the germline ends. Germline V gene lookup returns CDR1 KGHSH and CDR2 LQKENI. The CDR3 contains 15 residues.